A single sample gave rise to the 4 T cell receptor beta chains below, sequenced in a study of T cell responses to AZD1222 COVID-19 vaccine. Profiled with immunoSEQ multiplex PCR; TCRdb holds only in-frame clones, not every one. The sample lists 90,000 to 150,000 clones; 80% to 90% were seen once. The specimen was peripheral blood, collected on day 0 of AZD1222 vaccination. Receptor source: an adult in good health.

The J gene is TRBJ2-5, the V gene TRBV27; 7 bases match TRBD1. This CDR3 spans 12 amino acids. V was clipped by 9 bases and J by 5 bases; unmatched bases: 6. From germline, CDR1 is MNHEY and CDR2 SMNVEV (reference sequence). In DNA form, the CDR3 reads TGTGCCAGTGCTAGCAGGGGGGAGACCCAGTACTTC. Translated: CASASRGETQYF.

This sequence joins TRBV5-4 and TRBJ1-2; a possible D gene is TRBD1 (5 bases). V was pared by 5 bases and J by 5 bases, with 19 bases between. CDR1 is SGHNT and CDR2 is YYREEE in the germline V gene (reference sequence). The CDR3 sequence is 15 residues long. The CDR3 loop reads CASRAGTETRYGYTF. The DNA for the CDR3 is TGTGCCAGCAGAGCCGGGACGGAAACGCGGTATGGCTACACCTTC.

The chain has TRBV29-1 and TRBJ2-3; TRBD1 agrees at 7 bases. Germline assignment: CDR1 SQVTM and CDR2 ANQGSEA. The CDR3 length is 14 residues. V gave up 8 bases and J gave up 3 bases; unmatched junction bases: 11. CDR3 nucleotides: TGCAGCTCTTCGGGGACAGTACTGACAGATACGCAGTATTTT. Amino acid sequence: CSSSGTVLTDTQYF.

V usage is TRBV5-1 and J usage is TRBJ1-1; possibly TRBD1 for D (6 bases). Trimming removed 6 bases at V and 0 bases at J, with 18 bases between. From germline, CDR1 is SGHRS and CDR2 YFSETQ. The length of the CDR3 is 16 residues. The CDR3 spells CASTLSRPGVNTEAFF. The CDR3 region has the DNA TGCGCCAGCACCTTATCTCGACCAGGGGTGAACACTGAAGCTTTCTTT.